Following are 24 T cell receptor beta chains from one sample sequenced in a study of T-cell reconstitution after alpha-beta-depleted transplantation in children. This sample's TCRbeta library carried unique molecular identifier barcodes. TCRdb re-derived calls from the PCR reads in MiXCR, one entry per CDR3 protein. The sample contains more than 250,000 distinct CDR3 sequences, nearly 10% of which appear only once. The input for sequencing was PBMCs from the stem cell graft donor, taken from the stem cell graft. The receptors come from a human donor who donated a stem cell graft to a child with SCID.

In this sample, this clonotype turned up many times. The chain links TRBV11-2 to TRBJ2-2; D is unclear. The V end lost 4 bases, the J end lost 5 bases, and 14 bases lay between the germline ends. The CDR3 consists of 15 residues. The germline gives CDR1 SGHAT, CDR2 FQNNGV. The CDR3 sequence is CASSSHAVRTGELFF. The CDR3 nucleotides are TGTGCCAGCAGCTCCCACGCTGTAAGAACCGGGGAGCTGTTTTTT.

There are a few counts of this clonotype. The CDR3 sequence is CASSDSIAIEQYF. CDR3 nucleotides: TGTGCCAGCAGTGACTCGATAGCGATCGAGCAGTACTTC. The J gene is TRBJ2-7, the V gene TRBV6-4; D is possibly TRBD2 (5 bases). CDR1 is MRHNA and CDR2 is SNTAGT in the germline V gene. CDR3 length: 13 amino acids. The germline V and J ends were trimmed by 0 bases and 6 bases, with 9 bases remaining between them.

About this clonotype itself: A read error may explain this, as a much larger clone is one base away. V usage is TRBV27 and J usage is TRBJ2-1; no definite D call. The CDR3 runs to 15 residues. CDR1 and CDR2 from the germline V gene are MNHEY and SMNVEV (reference sequence). The V gene lost 2 bases and the J gene lost 4 bases, with 12 bases spanning the gap. CDR3 sequence reads: CASSLDVVGYNEQFF. The CDR3 coding sequence is TGTGCCAGCAGTTTAGACGTGGTAGGATACAATGAGCAGTTCTTC.

The gene calls are TRBV6-5 and TRBJ2-1; D call uncertain. The V and J ends lost 2 bases and 3 bases respectively, with 5 bases between them. The germline V gene encodes CDR1 MNHEY and CDR2 SVGAGI. CDR3 length: 13 residues. CDR3 loop: CASSYRGYNEQFF. The DNA of the CDR3 is TGTGCCAGCAGTTACCGTGGCTACAATGAGCAGTTCTTC.

The chain carries TRBV7-9 and TRBJ2-7; D possibly uses TRBD1 or TRBD2 (5 bases each). V shed 5 bases and J shed 2 bases, with 16 bases lying between them. In germline, CDR1 is SEHNR, CDR2 FQNEAQ (reference sequence). The CDR3 totals 15 residues. Written as DNA, the CDR3 is TGTGCCAGCAGCGCCCCCGGGACGGATCCCTACGAGCAGTACTTC. It yields the protein CASSAPGTDPYEQYF.

This clonotype was counted only a few times. The chain joins TRBV18 to TRBJ2-3; D possibly corresponds to TRBD2 (6 bases). The CDR3 is 12 amino acids. Trimming took off 6 bases at V and 4 bases at J, with 8 bases between the two ends. The germline V gene has CDR1 KGHSH and CDR2 LQKENI. The CDR3 DNA follows: TGTGCCAGCTCTCAGCGGGCAGATACGCAGTATTTT. Protein: CASSQRADTQYF.

This clonotype was detected only a few times. The V gene is TRBV5-1, the J gene TRBJ2-5; TRBD1 matches at 10 bases. This CDR3 is built from 15 residues. In germline, CDR1 is SGHRS, CDR2 YFSETQ. J was trimmed by 5 bases and V by 1 base; bases with no gene match: 5. The CDR3 region has the DNA TGCGCCAGCAGCTTGAGACAGGGGGCAGGGGAGACCCAGTACTTC. The encoded protein is CASSLRQGAGETQYF.

The chain links TRBV5-1 to TRBJ1-2; D is ambiguous. The V and J ends lost 0 bases and 3 bases respectively, with 9 bases between them. This CDR3 contains 14 residues. The germline V gene encodes CDR1 SGHRS and CDR2 YFSETQ. The CDR3 sequence is CASSLEAGDYGYTF. In DNA form, the CDR3 reads TGCGCCAGCAGCTTGGAGGCAGGCGACTATGGCTACACCTTC.

About this clonotype: With a much larger clone just one base away, this may be a read error. The chain has TRBV10-3 and TRBJ1-2, with 7 positions matching TRBD1. CDR3 length equals 13 residues. Germline CDR1 is ENHRY and CDR2 is SYGVKD. The CDR3 loop is CAISGDRVYGCTF. DNA for the CDR3: TGTGCCATCAGTGGCGACAGGGTCTATGGCTGCACCTTC.

This clonotype was observed a few times. This chain joins TRBV5-5 and TRBJ1-6, with TRBD1 as a possible D gene (5 bases). CDR1 and CDR2 (germline): SGHKS, YYEKEE (reference sequence). The CDR3 length is 14 residues. Trimming took 4 bases from V and 5 from J, leaving 10 bases between them. The CDR3 DNA follows: TGTGCCAGCAGCCTCAGGGTTGATAATTCACCCCTCCACTTT. Protein product: CASSLRVDNSPLHF.

In regard to this clonotype: A much larger clone lies one base from this, so it may be a read error. DNA for the CDR3: TGTGCCATCAGGTCTAGCGGGGGGGCTGGTGAGCAGTTCTTC. Amino acid sequence: CAIRSSGGAGEQFF. The chain employs TRBV10-3 and TRBJ2-1; 12 nucleotides align to TRBD2. V lost 6 bases and J lost 9; bases outside the gene matches: 6. Germline CDR1 reads ENHRY; CDR2 reads SYGVKD. This CDR3 has 14 amino acids.

The table lists this clonotype with a few counts. This sequence joins TRBV5-1 and TRBJ2-1; D remains unclear. Germline assignment: CDR1 SGHRS and CDR2 YFSETQ. The V and J ends lost 2 bases and 10 bases respectively, with 10 bases between them. The CDR3 runs 12 residues. The CDR3 sequence is CASSLKGMEQFF. CDR3 nucleotides: TGCGCCAGCAGCTTAAAGGGTATGGAGCAGTTCTTC.

This clonotype showed up just a few times. The chain is built from TRBV7-8 and TRBJ1-4; D remains ambiguous. The germline V gene encodes CDR1 SGHVS and CDR2 FQNEAQ. Trimming stripped 3 bases from V and 0 bases from J, with 8 bases between. The CDR3 is made up of 15 amino acids. The CDR3 sequence is CASSLLRPTNEKLFF. The CDR3 nucleotides are TGTGCCAGCAGCTTGCTGCGCCCAACTAATGAAAAACTGTTTTTT.

The genes are TRBV11-2 and TRBJ2-5; D gene uncertain. CDR3 size: 14 residues. The V gene's germline CDR1 is SGHAT and CDR2 FQNNGV. V lost 5 bases to trimming and J lost 2 bases, with 12 bases between them. The CDR3 spells CASSRPTGQETQYF. CDR3 nucleotides: TGTGCCAGCAGCCGTCCGACCGGTCAAGAGACCCAGTACTTC.

In regard to this clonotype: At one of its ends the junction is not consistent with the germline gene, which may arise from a read error. The J gene is TRBJ2-3, the V gene TRBV7-9; 7 nucleotides line up with TRBD2. This CDR3 is built from 15 residues. Germline V lookup: CDR1 SEHNR, CDR2 FQNEAQ (reference sequence). The CDR3 reads CASSPKGLTTDTKYF. Here the CDR3 DNA reads TGTGCCAGCAGCCCAAAGGGACTAACCACAGATACGAAGTATTTT. The full variable domain, its missing parts supplied by reference TRBV7-9 and TRBJ2-3, is DTGVSQNPRHKITKRGQNVTFRCDPISEHNRLYWYRQTLGQGPEFLTYFQNEAQLEKSRLLSDRFSAERPKGSFSTLEIQRTEQGDSAMYLCASSPKGLTTDTKYFGPGTRLTVL.

In this sample, this clonotype turned up a few times. The V gene is TRBV2, the J gene TRBJ2-2, with 7 bases aligning to TRBD1. CDR1 is SNHLY, CDR2 FYNNEI, per germline. The V and J ends lost 2 bases and 6 bases, in that order; junction bases with no gene match: 9. The length of the CDR3 is 16 residues. The CDR3 DNA sequence: TGTGCCAGCAGTGAATCTGGACAGGTCGTTTCCGGGGAGCTGTTTTTT. It encodes CASSESGQVVSGELFF. The variable domain in full, with the rest retrieved from reference TRBV2 and TRBJ2-2, is EPEVTQTPSHQVTQMGQEVILRCVPISNHLYFYWYRQILGQKVEFLVSFYNNEISEKSEIFDDQFSVERPDGSNFTLKIRSTKLEDSAMYFCASSESGQVVSGELFFGEGSRLTVL.

The rearrangement links TRBV6-5 to TRBJ1-5; possibly TRBD1 for D (6 bases). Germline CDR1 reads MNHEY; CDR2 reads SVGAGI. This CDR3 region has 15 residues. The V end lost 5 bases, the J end lost 1 base, and 12 bases lay between the germline ends. The DNA for the CDR3 is TGTGCCAGCAGTCCAACAGGGTTGAGCAATCAGCCCCAGCATTTT. Protein sequence: CASSPTGLSNQPQHF.

This clonotype has just a few counts. The V call is TRBV25-1, the J call TRBJ2-5; no definite D call. Germline lookup yields CDR1 MGHDK and CDR2 SYGVNS. V was cut by 2 bases and J by 5 bases, with 15 bases left in between. The CDR3 length is 15 residues. The CDR3 DNA reads as TGTGCCAGCAGTGAAGGGGTGGATCCCCGGGAGACCCAGTACTTC. Its protein product is CASSEGVDPRETQYF.

The chain is built from TRBV9 and TRBJ1-1; 9 nucleotides agree with TRBD1. CDR1 is SGDLS and CDR2 is YYNGEE in the germline V gene. Unmatched junction bases numbered 8, after V lost 8 bases and J lost 9 bases. CDR3 length: 12 residues. Here the CDR3 reads CASNRGQRKAFF. As DNA, the CDR3 is TGTGCCAGTAACAGGGGGCAACGGAAAGCTTTCTTT.

This chain connects TRBV24-1 to TRBJ2-2, with D perhaps matching TRBD1 (6 bases). CDR1 and CDR2 from the germline V gene are KGHDR and SFDVKD. The CDR3 has 15 amino acids. Deletions cut 9 bases from V and 0 bases from J, with 13 bases between. CDR3 nucleotide sequence: TGTGCCACCGGTCGTGCAGGGGCGAACACCGGGGAGCTGTTTTTT. Translation: CATGRAGANTGELFF.

This clonotype was counted only a few times. The rearrangement uses TRBV20-1 and TRBJ1-5; tentative D call: TRBD1 (5 bases). V lost 2 bases and J 4 bases, leaving 6 bases between the germline ends. The CDR3 totals 12 residues. Germline CDR1 DFQATT, CDR2 SNEGSKA (reference sequence). CDR3 protein: CSARSGNQPQHF. CDR3 coding DNA: TGCAGTGCTAGATCAGGGAATCAGCCCCAGCATTTT.

The rearrangement links TRBV7-9 to TRBJ1-2, with D tentatively TRBD1 (6 bases). Germline CDR1 SEHNR, CDR2 FQNEAQ (reference sequence). V was shortened by 4 bases and J by 6 bases, with 9 bases between the two germline ends. The CDR3 runs to 12 residues. CDR3 bases: TGTGCCAGCAGCTATCAGGGGAATGGCTACACCTTC. Encoded protein: CASSYQGNGYTF.

The genes are TRBV29-1 and TRBJ1-2; 7 bases are a match to TRBD1. The V segment lost 0 bases and the J segment 7 bases; nucleotides outside the gene matches: 2. This CDR3 has 12 amino acids. The germline CDR1 and CDR2 sequences are SQVTM and ANQGSEA. The CDR3 region has the DNA TGCAGCGTTGAAGAAGGGGGCGGTGGCTACACCTTC. Translating it yields CSVEEGGGGYTF.

This chain links TRBV27 with TRBJ1-1; 10 bases agree with TRBD1. CDR3 length: 16 amino acids. After removal of 5 bases from V and 4 bases from J, the junction contained 10 bases not matched to a gene. CDR1 is MNHEY and CDR2 is SMNVEV in the germline V gene (reference sequence). This chain's CDR3 is CASSRPGQGRGTEAFF. CDR3 bases: TGTGCCAGCAGTAGACCGGGACAGGGGCGGGGCACTGAAGCTTTCTTT.